Presented here are 3 T cell receptor beta chains from one specimen sequenced in a study of CD8+CD57+ T cells in acquired aplastic anemia (dated by TCRdb to between 2017 and 2018). TCRdb shows the sequencer as Illumina HiSeq 2000. Genomic DNA was used as template for profiling of TCR beta VDJ combinations and CDR3 sequences. Using fastp at Q25 and MiXCR, TCRdb reprocessed the public reads and kept productive beta chains. Every distinct CDR3 protein forms one entry, paired with its most common genes and DNA. This sample gives 95,000 to 150,000 distinct CDR3 sequences in total; approximately 40% of them show up just once. The top ten clonotypes cover about 3% of the sample. Flow cytometry had shown CD8+CD57+ cell expansion in the patients selected for sequencing. Sequencing was done on a sample of sorted CD4+, CD8+, or CD8+CD57+ T cells (not recorded which) from PBMCs. The source is a human donor with aplastic anemia.

This clonotype was seen repeatedly, ten times or more. The rearrangement uses TRBV7-9 and TRBJ1-1; D not resolved. The V end was cut by 5 bases, the J end by 5 bases, with 6 bases between. The germline CDR1 and CDR2 sequences are SEHNR and FQNEAQ (reference sequence). The length of the CDR3 is 11 residues. The CDR3 DNA follows: TGTGCCAGCAGCCCCTTAACTGAAGCTTTCTTT. The encoded protein is CASSPLTEAFF.

This clonotype was seen repeatedly, ten times or more. V usage is TRBV3-1 and J usage is TRBJ2-3; D is uncertain. Germline-derived CDR1 and CDR2 are LGHDT and YNNKEL (reference sequence). The CDR3 is 13 amino acids. The V end lost 0 bases, the J end lost 3 bases, and 4 bases lay between the germline ends. The CDR3 DNA follows: TGTGCCAGCAGCCAAGATGGTACAGATACGCAGTATTTT. Amino acid sequence: CASSQDGTDTQYF.

V and J are TRBV6-4 and TRBJ2-7, with D maybe TRBD1 (6 bases). The CDR3 spans 16 residues. Germline lookup yields CDR1 MRHNA and CDR2 SNTAGT. Between the trimmed V and J ends, which lost 6 bases and 0 bases, there was a span of 18 bases. CDR3 in amino acids: CASRSSRDINSYEQYF. The CDR3 nucleotides read TGTGCCAGCAGGTCCTCCCGGGACATTAACTCCTACGAGCAGTACTTC.